Following are 7 T cell receptor beta chains from one sample sequenced in a study of blood T cell repertoires in COVID-19 (dated by TCRdb to the early 2020s). Receptor libraries were prepared by the immunoSEQ multiplex PCR assay. TCRdb mirrors the immuneACCESS table, restricted to in-frame sequences. Some clones are absent from its copies; in checked studies, under half trace to an unresolved V gene, and the reason for the others is unknown. In all, the sample holds approximately 150,000 clones, and around 85% of those were seen once. More than 5% of the sample is taken by the ten largest. Input material: PBMCs or T cells enriched from blood (not recorded which). These TCRs come from a woman in her thirties or forties who had recovered from COVID-19.

The chain links TRBV5-1 to TRBJ2-2; 8 bases match TRBD2. This CDR3 region has 15 residues. Unmatched junction bases numbered 2, after V lost 1 base and J lost 3 bases. The germline V gene encodes CDR1 SGHRS and CDR2 YFSETQ. CDR3 amino acids: CASSLSSGHTGELFF. CDR3 DNA sequence: TGCGCCAGCAGCTTGTCTAGCGGGCACACCGGGGAGCTGTTTTTT.

The chain is built from TRBV28 and TRBJ1-1, with TRBD1 as a possible D gene (5 bases). CDR1 and CDR2 (germline): MDHEN, SYDVKM. The CDR3 extends over 14 amino acids. Trimming removed 6 bases from V and 4 bases from J, with 15 bases in between. CDR3 nucleotide sequence: TGTGCCAGCAGCCCCAGGGTCTCTGCCACTGAAGCTTTCTTT. This gives the protein CASSPRVSATEAFF.

In its sample, this clone was seen a few times. V is TRBV5-4 and J is TRBJ1-2, with D maybe TRBD1 (5 bases). Germline CDR1 reads SGHNT; CDR2 reads YYREEE (reference sequence). This CDR3 has 14 amino acids. V lost 0 bases and J 2 bases, leaving 8 bases between the germline ends. This chain's CDR3 is CASSLGDRNYGYTF. For the CDR3, the DNA is TGTGCCAGCAGCTTGGGTGACAGAAACTATGGCTACACCTTC.

The chain recombines TRBV7-9 with TRBJ2-7; tentative D call: TRBD2 (5 bases). Germline CDR1 is SEHNR and CDR2 is FQNEAQ (reference sequence). The CDR3 is 16 amino acids. V was trimmed by 4 bases and J by 0 bases, leaving 16 bases between them. CDR3 DNA: TGTGCCAGCAGCTCCCCTAGAGGGATCGACTCCTACGAGCAGTACTTC. This translates into CASSSPRGIDSYEQYF.

The chain joins TRBV7-8 to TRBJ2-1; 7 positions match TRBD1. The CDR3 has 15 residues. Germline V gene sequence: CDR1 SGHVS, CDR2 FQNEAQ. J was trimmed by 4 bases and V by 1 base; bases with no gene match: 4. The CDR3 coding sequence is TGTGCCAGCAGCTTAGAGGGACAGATTTACAATGAGCAGTTCTTC. This gives the protein CASSLEGQIYNEQFF.

This chain joins TRBV19 and TRBJ1-5; 7 bases fit TRBD1. Germline values: CDR1 LNHDA, CDR2 SQIVND (reference sequence). CDR3 length: 15 residues. Trimming at V came to 2 bases and at J to 4 bases, leaving 5 bases not matched to a gene. The DNA of the CDR3 is TGTGCCAGTAGTATATCCGGGACAGAAAATCAGCCCCAGCATTTT. This sequence encodes CASSISGTENQPQHF.

The chain combines TRBV6-6 with TRBJ2-7; D is possibly TRBD1 (6 bases). V was cut by 6 bases and J by 6 bases, with 15 bases left in between. Germline CDR1 and CDR2: MNHNY and SVGAGI (reference sequence). The CDR3 spans 13 residues. The CDR3 DNA follows: TGTGCCAGCAGCCGCAGCACACAGGGCGAGCAGTACTTC. Its protein product is CASSRSTQGEQYF.